This T cell receptor beta chain is drawn from a study of shared clonotypes between healthy human individuals. Looking at the study overall: The study used three CD4 naive, three CD4 memory, two CD8 naive and one CD8 memory plate per donor.

CD8 cells regarded as naive lacked CD45RO, were positively chosen for CCR7, and omitted terminally differentiated effector memory CD45RA+ cells. General study results and limits: A handful of donors held about 5% of naive CD4 clonotypes in common.

Samples underwent the assay at deep level. Generated by immunoSEQ multiplex PCR, the TCRdb table keeps only in-frame clones and is missing some. The data hold approximately 2,200,000 clones, with 93% observed a single time. The CDR3 covers 17 residues. CDR1 is SGHDN, CDR2 FVKESK, per germline. J lost 1 base, V lost 4 bases, and 10 bases had no gene match. Details on this clone: Its antigen is currently unknown.

The rearrangement joins TRBV14 to TRBJ1-1; 9 positions agree with TRBD1. This TCR was recovered from a man in his late teens or twenties in good health. Some clones in this sample may be carry-over from other donors' samples. The sequenced material came from naive CD8+ T cells from PBMCs. CDR3 DNA: TGTGCCAGCAGCCCGACAGGGGGGCTGCCACGGAACACTGAAGCTTTCTTT. Its protein product is CASSPTGGLPRNTEAFF. Combining the CDR3 with reference TRBV14 and TRBJ1-1 gives the whole variable domain EAGVTQFPSHSVIEKGQTVTLRCDPISGHDNLYWYRRVMGKEIKFLLHFVKESKQDESGMPNNRFLAERTGGTYSTLKVQPAELEDSGVYFCASSPTGGLPRNTEAFFGQGTRLTVV.